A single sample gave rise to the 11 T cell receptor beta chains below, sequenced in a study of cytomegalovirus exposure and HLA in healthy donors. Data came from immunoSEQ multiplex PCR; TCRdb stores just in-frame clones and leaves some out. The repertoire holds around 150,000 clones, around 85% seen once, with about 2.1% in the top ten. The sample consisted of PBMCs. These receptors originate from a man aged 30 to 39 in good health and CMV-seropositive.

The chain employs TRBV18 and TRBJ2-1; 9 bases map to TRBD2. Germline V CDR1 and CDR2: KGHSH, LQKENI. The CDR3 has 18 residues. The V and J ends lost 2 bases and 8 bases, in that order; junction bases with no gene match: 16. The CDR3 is CASSPSPPLAGTGDEQFF. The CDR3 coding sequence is TGTGCCAGCTCACCAAGCCCTCCTCTAGCGGGGACTGGAGATGAGCAGTTCTTC.

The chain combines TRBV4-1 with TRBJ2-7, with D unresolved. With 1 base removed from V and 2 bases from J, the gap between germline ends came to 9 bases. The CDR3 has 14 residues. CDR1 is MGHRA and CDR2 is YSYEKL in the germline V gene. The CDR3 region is CASSQVDTTYEQYF. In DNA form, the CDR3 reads TGCGCCAGCAGCCAAGTAGACACCACCTACGAGCAGTACTTC.

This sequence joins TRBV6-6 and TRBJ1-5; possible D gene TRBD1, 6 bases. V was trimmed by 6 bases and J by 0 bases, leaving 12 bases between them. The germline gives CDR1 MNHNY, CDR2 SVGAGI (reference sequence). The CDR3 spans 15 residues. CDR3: CASRYRETSNQPQHF. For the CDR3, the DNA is TGTGCCAGCAGATACAGGGAGACTAGCAATCAGCCCCAGCATTTT.

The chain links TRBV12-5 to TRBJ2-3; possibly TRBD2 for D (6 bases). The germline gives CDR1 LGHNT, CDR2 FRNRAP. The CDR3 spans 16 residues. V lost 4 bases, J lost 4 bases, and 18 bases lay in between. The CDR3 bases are TGTGCTAGTGGTTCCTCTTTAGCGGCCGGGGCAGATACGCAGTATTTT. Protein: CASGSSLAAGADTQYF.

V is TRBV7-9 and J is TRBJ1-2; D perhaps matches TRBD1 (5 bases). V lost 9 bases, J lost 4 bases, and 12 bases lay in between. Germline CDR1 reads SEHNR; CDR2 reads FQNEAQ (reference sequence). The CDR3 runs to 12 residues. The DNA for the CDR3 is TGTGCCAGTTACAGGTCTCCCTATGGCTACACCTTC. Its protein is CASYRSPYGYTF.

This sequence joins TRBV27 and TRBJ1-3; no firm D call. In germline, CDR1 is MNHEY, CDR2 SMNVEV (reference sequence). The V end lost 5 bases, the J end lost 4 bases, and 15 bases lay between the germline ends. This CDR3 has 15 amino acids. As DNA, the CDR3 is TGTGCCAGCAGTCCAACGACCGCGGGGGGAAACACCATATATTTT. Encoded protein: CASSPTTAGGNTIYF.

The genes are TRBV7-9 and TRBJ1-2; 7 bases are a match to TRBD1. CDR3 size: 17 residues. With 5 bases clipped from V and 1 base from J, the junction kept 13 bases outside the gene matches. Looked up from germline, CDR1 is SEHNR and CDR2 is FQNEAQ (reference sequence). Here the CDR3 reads CASSESAEGAYNYGYTF. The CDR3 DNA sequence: TGTGCCAGCAGCGAGAGCGCCGAGGGGGCATATAACTATGGCTACACCTTC.

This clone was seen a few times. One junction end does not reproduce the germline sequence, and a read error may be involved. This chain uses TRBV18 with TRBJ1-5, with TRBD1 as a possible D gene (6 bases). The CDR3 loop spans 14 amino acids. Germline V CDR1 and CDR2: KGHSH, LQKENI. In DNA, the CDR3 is TGTGCCAGCTCACCACCGGCCCGACAGGACCGAAAGTCTTTT. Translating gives CASSPPARQDRKSF.

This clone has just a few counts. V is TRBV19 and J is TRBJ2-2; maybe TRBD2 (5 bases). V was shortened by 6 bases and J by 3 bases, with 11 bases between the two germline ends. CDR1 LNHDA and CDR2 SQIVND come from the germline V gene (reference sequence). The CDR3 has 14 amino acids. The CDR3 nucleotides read TGTGCCAGTAGGGGAGACGGGTACACCGGGGAGCTGTTTTTT. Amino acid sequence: CASRGDGYTGELFF.

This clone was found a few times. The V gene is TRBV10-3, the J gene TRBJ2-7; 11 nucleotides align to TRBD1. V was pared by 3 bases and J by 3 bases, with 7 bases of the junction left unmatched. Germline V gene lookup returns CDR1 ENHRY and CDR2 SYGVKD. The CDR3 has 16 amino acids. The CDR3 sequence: CAISDLGTGGRYEQYF. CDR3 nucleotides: TGTGCCATCAGTGACCTAGGGACAGGGGGTCGCTACGAGCAGTACTTC.

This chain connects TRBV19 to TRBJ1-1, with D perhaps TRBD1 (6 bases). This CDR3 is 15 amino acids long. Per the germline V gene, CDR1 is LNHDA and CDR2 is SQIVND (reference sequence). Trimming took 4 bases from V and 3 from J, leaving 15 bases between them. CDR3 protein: CASSTPGGRDTEAFF. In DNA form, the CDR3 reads TGTGCCAGTAGTACCCCCGGGGGGCGGGACACTGAAGCTTTCTTT.